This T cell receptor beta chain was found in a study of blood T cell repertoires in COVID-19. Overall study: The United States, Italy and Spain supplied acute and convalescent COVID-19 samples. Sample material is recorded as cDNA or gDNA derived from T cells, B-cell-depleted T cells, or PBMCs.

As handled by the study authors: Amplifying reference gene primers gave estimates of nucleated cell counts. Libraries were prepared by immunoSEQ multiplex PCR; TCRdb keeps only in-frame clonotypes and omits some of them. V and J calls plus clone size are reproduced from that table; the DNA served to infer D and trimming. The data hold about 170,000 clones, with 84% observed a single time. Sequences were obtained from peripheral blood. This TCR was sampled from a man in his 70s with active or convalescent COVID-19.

The CDR3 region is CASSRRVTGELFF. The CDR3 DNA is TGTGCCAGTAGTCGGAGGGTCACCGGGGAGCTGTTTTTT. The chain combines TRBV19 with TRBJ2-2; possibly TRBD2 for D (6 bases). The V gene lost 5 bases and the J gene lost 4 bases, with 8 bases spanning the gap. The CDR3 length is 13 residues. Germline loops: CDR1 LNHDA, CDR2 SQIVND (reference sequence). The full variable domain, its missing parts supplied by reference TRBV19 and TRBJ2-2, is DGGITQSPKYLFRKEGQNVTLSCEQNLNHDAMYWYRQDPGQGLRLIYYSQIVNDFQKGDIAEGYSVSREKKESFPLTVTSAQKNPTAFYLCASSRRVTGELFFGEGSRLTVL.